This T cell receptor beta chain was recovered during a study of blood T cell repertoires in COVID-19. Assay used: immunoSEQ multiplex PCR; TCRdb lists only in-frame clones, some missing. In the table there are fewer than 120,000 clones, 76% of which are singletons. The CDR3 loop spans 14 amino acids. V lost 0 bases and J 6 bases, leaving 10 bases between the germline ends. CDR1 and CDR2 (germline): SGHRS, YFSETQ. The V gene is TRBV5-1, the J gene TRBJ1-5, with D unclear. This receptor was taken from a woman at least 80 years old with acute or convalescent COVID-19. The sample comprised peripheral blood. CDR3 loop: CASSLGTRGQPQHF. Written as DNA, the CDR3 is TGCGCCAGCAGCTTGGGCACTCGGGGTCAGCCCCAGCATTTT.